The following is a TCR beta chain sequence with its context. Here immunoSEQ multiplex PCR was the method, and the copy in TCRdb shows in-frame clones only, minus some. The profile shows about 230,000 clones, about 90% of them singletons. This record belongs to a study of blood T cell repertoires in COVID-19. Study as a whole: In Cohort 3, a recovered donor had either two negative PCRs, clearance, or symptom resolution.

Per germline, CDR1 MNHEY and CDR2 SVGEGT. V was pared by 4 bases and J by 8 bases, with 11 bases between. This CDR3 is 13 amino acids long. This TCR was sampled from a woman in her forties or fifties in a cohort exposed to, infected with or recovered from COVID-19 (not recorded which). Sequencing was carried out using PBMCs or T cells enriched from blood (not recorded which). The chain links TRBV6-2 or TRBV6-3 to TRBJ2-2; D gene ambiguous. The CDR3 here is CASSLYPRGELFF. The CDR3 region has the DNA TGTGCCAGCAGTTTGTACCCGAGAGGGGAGCTGTTTTTT.